A single sample gave rise to the 7 T cell receptor beta chains below, sequenced in a study of blood T cell repertoires in COVID-19. Produced via immunoSEQ multiplex PCR; TCRdb's table is partial and in-frame only. The repertoire consists of around 260,000 clones, with 88% occurring once and the leading ten covering about 0.7%. Sequencing was performed on peripheral blood. Receptors were obtained from a human donor in a cohort sampled during active COVID-19.

The CDR3 sequence is CASRSRDRLYEQYF. The CDR3 DNA sequence: TGTGCCAGCCGCTCCAGGGACAGGCTCTACGAGCAGTACTTC. The rearrangement joins TRBV13 to TRBJ2-7; 8 bases agree with TRBD1. V shed 8 bases and J 3 bases; nucleotides not matched to a gene: 9. Germline CDR1 PRHDT, CDR2 FYEKMQ (reference sequence). The CDR3 is made up of 14 amino acids.

The chain is built from TRBV6-5 and TRBJ2-7; 10 bases line up with TRBD2. With V trimmed by 8 bases and J by 0 bases, 1 base remained unmatched. The CDR3 runs 13 residues. CDR1 is MNHEY, CDR2 SVGAGI, per germline. DNA of the CDR3: TGTGCCAGCCGGACTAGCGGCTCCTACGAGCAGTACTTC. Protein: CASRTSGSYEQYF.

This sequence joins TRBV11-2 and TRBJ2-3; D may be TRBD1 (5 bases). V was clipped by 5 bases and J by 2 bases, with 20 bases between them. CDR3 size: 17 residues. The germline CDR1 and CDR2 sequences are SGHAT and FQNNGV. The CDR3 DNA sequence: TGTGCCAGCAGCCTTGGACGGACAAGGCTAACCACAGATACGCAGTATTTT. This codes for CASSLGRTRLTTDTQYF.

The rearrangement uses TRBV19 and TRBJ1-2; 10 bases align to TRBD1. The CDR3 is made up of 15 amino acids. Trimming at V came to 2 bases and at J to 4 bases, leaving 4 bases not matched to a gene. Germline CDR1 and CDR2: LNHDA and SQIVND (reference sequence). The CDR3 sequence: CASSIWRDRGYGYTF. DNA for the CDR3: TGTGCCAGTAGTATATGGCGGGACAGGGGCTATGGCTACACCTTC.

The J gene is TRBJ2-7, the V gene TRBV19; 10 bases fit TRBD1. CDR1 is LNHDA, CDR2 SQIVND, per germline (reference sequence). The ends lost 6 bases at V and 3 bases at J; junction bases unmatched: 2. The CDR3 has 13 amino acids. The CDR3 DNA follows: TGTGCCAGTAGAGGGACAGGGGACTACGAGCAGTACTTC. Protein: CASRGTGDYEQYF.

This chain uses TRBV5-1 with TRBJ1-1, with D possibly TRBD1 on 6 matching bases. Germline assignment: CDR1 SGHRS and CDR2 YFSETQ. There are 17 residues in the CDR3. Trimming cost V 0 bases and J 6 bases, with 21 bases left between them. Written as DNA, the CDR3 is TGCGCCAGCAGCTTGGGGGGTGGGACACTTGCTTTCTCTGAAGCTTTCTTT. Protein: CASSLGGGTLAFSEAFF.

J is TRBJ2-1 and V is TRBV19; 12 bases align to TRBD2. CDR3 length equals 16 residues. Germline values: CDR1 LNHDA, CDR2 SQIVND (reference sequence). V dropped 6 bases and J dropped 0; count of bases not matched to a gene: 3. The CDR3: CASSLTSGSSYNEQFF. CDR3 nucleotide sequence: TGTGCCAGTAGCCTGACTAGCGGGAGCTCCTACAATGAGCAGTTCTTC.